Following are 26 T cell receptor beta chains from one sample sequenced in a study of human T cells and chemical hapten exposure. In TCRdb, the RACE reads were re-called with MiXCR into one record per CDR3 protein. The repertoire holds 180,000 or so distinct CDR3 sequences, with 20% to 25% as singletons. Indicated time point: patch test 1, 2 weeks after DPC sensitization. Treatment noted: therapeutic diphenylcyclopropenone sensitization with weekly scalp DPC. The starting material was whole blood, obtained in connection with sensitization to the hapten diphenylcyclopropenone (DPC). Every receptor here comes from a woman aged 50 to 65 with alopecia areata. Some clones in this sample may be carry-over from other donors' samples.

This chain connects TRBV6-1 to TRBJ2-7; no clear D gene. Germline CDR1 and CDR2: MNHNS and SASEGT. The length of the CDR3 is 14 residues. The V end was cut by 3 bases, the J end by 7 bases, with 16 bases between. CDR3 in DNA: TGTGCCAGCAGTGATTTTATGCTGCTCGCAGAGCAGTACTTC. This encodes CASSDFMLLAEQYF.

CDR3: CASRDKTFGEQFF. The CDR3 DNA reads TGTGCCAGCAGGGATAAGACATTCGGTGAGCAGTTCTTC. V is TRBV6-5 and J is TRBJ2-1, with D uncertain. Trimming shortened V by 6 bases and J by 9 bases, and 15 bases separated the two germline ends. Germline lookup yields CDR1 MNHEY and CDR2 SVGAGI. This CDR3 is built from 13 residues.

This clonotype was counted only a few times. The chain has TRBV18 and TRBJ1-5, with D possibly being TRBD1 (5 bases). V dropped 8 bases and J dropped 0 bases, with 14 bases sitting between them. CDR3 size: 15 residues. In germline, CDR1 is KGHSH, CDR2 LQKENI. CDR3 nucleotides: TGTGCCAGCACCCTCGGGACGGTTAGCAATCAGCCCCAGCATTTT. It specifies CASTLGTVSNQPQHF.

This clonotype appeared a few times. The rearrangement uses TRBV7-6 and TRBJ1-5; a weak D match, TRBD1 (5 bases). Trimming removed 1 base from V and 7 bases from J, with 14 bases in between. Germline assignment: CDR1 SGHVS and CDR2 FNYEAQ. The CDR3 totals 15 residues. The CDR3 protein is CASSLGGVSGQPQHF. CDR3 coding DNA: TGTGCCAGCAGCTTAGGAGGGGTTTCAGGGCAGCCCCAGCATTTT.

V and J are TRBV6-1 and TRBJ2-1; 9 nucleotides align to TRBD2. V lost 3 bases to trimming and J lost 4 bases; unmatched junction nucleotides: 7. Germline loops: CDR1 MNHNS, CDR2 SASEGT. CDR3 size: 16 residues. CDR3 bases: TGTGCCAGCAGTGAGTCGGCTAGCGGGATGTACAATGAGCAGTTCTTC. Translating gives CASSESASGMYNEQFF.

The V and J genes are TRBV28 and TRBJ1-2; the D is unclear. Germline-derived CDR1 and CDR2 are MDHEN and SYDVKM. V lost 5 bases and J lost 5, with 9 bases in between. The CDR3 is 12 amino acids. The DNA for the CDR3 is TGTGCCAGCAGTAACACAGAATATGGCTACACCTTC. Its translation is CASSNTEYGYTF.

The V and J genes are TRBV25-1 and TRBJ2-1; unclear D gene. The CDR3 sequence is 16 residues long. V lost 2 bases to trimming and J lost 6 bases, with 17 bases between them. Looked up from germline, CDR1 is MGHDK and CDR2 is SYGVNS. The CDR3 bases are TGTGCCAGCAGTGAAAGATCCTCAACCTGGGGCAATGAGCAGTTCTTC. Translating it yields CASSERSSTWGNEQFF.

For this clonotype: Compared with germline, one end of the junction differs, possibly owing to a read error. The V and J genes are TRBV30 and TRBJ2-7; D gene unclear. The CDR3 runs 12 residues. Germline assignment: CDR1 GTSNPN and CDR2 SVGIG (reference sequence). Here the CDR3 reads CAWDIGTYERYF. The CDR3 region has the DNA TGTGCCTGGGATATAGGAACCTACGAGCGGTACTTC.

The rearrangement joins TRBV10-3 to TRBJ2-3, with D possibly being TRBD1 (6 bases). The CDR3 has 17 amino acids. Trimming pared 6 bases from V and 2 bases from J, leaving 21 bases between. Germline V gene data show CDR1 as ENHRY and CDR2 as SYGVKD. For the CDR3, the DNA is TGTGCCATCAGGGGGGAGCTCGCCAGGGGTATCACAGATACGCAGTATTTT. Translating gives CAIRGELARGITDTQYF.

J is TRBJ1-2 and V is TRBV12-3 or TRBV12-4; D may be TRBD1 (6 bases). V lost 5 bases to trimming and J lost 7 bases, with 14 bases between them. The CDR3 is made up of 13 amino acids. This CDR3 reads CASSPTGGSGYTF. The DNA of the CDR3 is TGTGCCAGCAGTCCGACAGGCGGCAGTGGCTACACCTTC.

This clonotype was seen only a few times. V and J are TRBV20-1 and TRBJ1-1; D might be TRBD1 (5 bases). The CDR3 contains 14 residues. Trimming stripped 0 bases from V and 5 bases from J, with 13 bases between. Germline lookup yields CDR1 DFQATT and CDR2 SNEGSKA (reference sequence). CDR3 loop: CSARDVFGGTEAFF. DNA for the CDR3: TGCAGTGCTAGAGATGTGTTTGGGGGTACTGAAGCTTTCTTT.

This clonotype was counted a few times. The chain couples TRBV11-2 to TRBJ1-5; no clear D. Trimming shortened V by 0 bases and J by 2 bases, and 5 bases separated the two germline ends. Germline V gene lookup returns CDR1 SGHAT and CDR2 FQNNGV. There are 14 residues in the CDR3. The CDR3 protein is CASSLDLGNQPQHF. As DNA, the CDR3 is TGTGCCAGCAGCTTAGATCTCGGCAATCAGCCCCAGCATTTT. Together with reference TRBV11-2 and TRBJ1-5, the CDR3 gives the full variable domain: EAGVAQSPRYKIIEKRQSVAFWCNPISGHATLYWYQQILGQGPKLLIQFQNNGVVDDSQLPKDRFSAERLKGVDSTLKIQPAKLEDSAVYLCASSLDLGNQPQHFGDGTRLSIL.

This clonotype was found a few times. CDR3 in DNA: TGTGCCAGCAGTTACAACAGGGACCTCTCGGTCGAGCAGTACTTC. Its protein product is CASSYNRDLSVEQYF. The chain recombines TRBV27 with TRBJ2-7, with a tentative D call TRBD1 (6 bases). From germline, CDR1 is MNHEY and CDR2 SMNVEV (reference sequence). The ends were cut back, 4 bases at V and 6 bases at J, with 19 bases in the middle. CDR3 length: 15 residues.

This sequence joins TRBV10-3 and TRBJ2-2; 11 bases are shared with TRBD2. The CDR3 loop spans 15 amino acids. V lost 6 bases and J lost 4; bases outside the gene matches: 4. Germline values: CDR1 ENHRY, CDR2 SYGVKD. In nucleotides, the CDR3 is TGTGCCATCAGCCTAGCGGGAGGCCCCACCGGGGAGCTGTTTTTT. Translating gives CAISLAGGPTGELFF.

The chain has TRBV6-1 and TRBJ1-5; D may be TRBD1 (6 bases). This CDR3 is 12 amino acids long. Trimming stripped 7 bases from V and 7 bases from J, with 11 bases between. Germline V gene lookup returns CDR1 MNHNS and CDR2 SASEGT. CDR3 nucleotide sequence: TGTGCCAGCACCGGGGGCGAGCAGCCCCAGCATTTT. It codes for CASTGGEQPQHF.

The chain couples TRBV2 to TRBJ2-5; D ambiguous. The germline CDR1 and CDR2 sequences are SNHLY and FYNNEI. Trimming removed 8 bases from V and 1 base from J, with 17 bases in between. This CDR3 contains 15 residues. The CDR3: CASGYVAARQETQYF. The CDR3 coding sequence is TGTGCCAGCGGGTATGTGGCAGCACGCCAAGAGACCCAGTACTTC.

This clonotype showed up just a few times. The chain uses TRBV28 and TRBJ2-7; 7 positions agree with TRBD1. There are 16 residues in the CDR3. Germline-derived CDR1 and CDR2 are MDHEN and SYDVKM. V was clipped by 4 bases and J by 3 bases; unmatched bases: 12. This CDR3 reads CASSYPTGVPFYEQYF. The CDR3 nucleotides are TGTGCCAGCAGTTACCCAACAGGGGTCCCCTTCTACGAGCAGTACTTC.

This rearrangement joins TRBV5-1 to TRBJ2-5; D not certain. The germline V and J ends were trimmed by 6 bases and 1 base, with 10 bases remaining between them. The CDR3 spans 13 residues. Germline V lookup: CDR1 SGHRS, CDR2 YFSETQ. Written as DNA, the CDR3 is TGCGCCAGCAAGGAAGGGTTCCAAGAGACCCAGTACTTC. Its translation: CASKEGFQETQYF.

The rearrangement uses TRBV5-6 and TRBJ2-7, with 8 bases fitting TRBD2. The junction had 14 bases not matched to a gene; V was cut back by 3 bases and J by 9 bases. The CDR3 loop spans 15 amino acids. Germline V gene sequence: CDR1 SGHDT, CDR2 YYEEEE. The DNA of the CDR3 is TGTGCCAGCAGCTCAGGAATCGGAGCGGGAGATGCGCAGTACTTC. It yields the protein CASSSGIGAGDAQYF.

This chain joins TRBV7-2 and TRBJ2-1; 11 bases are shared with TRBD2. V shed 5 bases, J shed 7 bases, and the junction held 10 bases outside the gene matches. The CDR3 loop spans 16 amino acids. Looked up from germline, CDR1 is SGHTA and CDR2 is FQGNSA. The CDR3 sequence is CASSPGLADGLNEQFF. The CDR3 nucleotides read TGTGCCAGCAGCCCGGGACTAGCGGACGGACTGAATGAGCAGTTCTTC.

This clonotype turned up a few times. The V gene is TRBV29-1, the J gene TRBJ1-3; D gene unclear. The CDR3 runs to 12 residues. With 3 bases removed from V and 0 bases from J, the gap between germline ends came to 3 bases. Germline CDR1 and CDR2: SQVTM and ANQGSEA. CDR3 nucleotides: TGCAGCGTTGAGTACTCTGGAAACACCATATATTTT. It is translated as CSVEYSGNTIYF. The full variable domain, its missing parts supplied by reference TRBV29-1 and TRBJ1-3, is SAVISQKPSRDICQRGTSLTIQCQVDSQVTMMFWYRQQPGQSLTLIATANQGSEATYESGFVIDKFPISRPNLTFSTLTVSNMSPEDSSIYLCSVEYSGNTIYFGEGSWLTVV.

This clonotype was picked up a small number of times. The chain combines TRBV6-1 with TRBJ1-1, with D hard to call. CDR3 length: 13 residues. Germline loops: CDR1 MNHNS, CDR2 SASEGT. Trimming cost V 2 bases and J 2 bases, with 6 bases left between them. The CDR3 sequence: CASSERGNTEAFF. Written as DNA, the CDR3 is TGTGCCAGCAGTGAACGGGGAAACACTGAAGCTTTCTTT.

This clonotype was picked up a small number of times. The rearrangement links TRBV6-1 to TRBJ2-1; D call uncertain. Trimming took 7 bases from V and 4 from J, leaving 8 bases between them. Germline V gene lookup returns CDR1 MNHNS and CDR2 SASEGT. CDR3 size: 12 residues. The CDR3 coding sequence is TGTGCCAGCACGACTGCGTACAATGAGCAGTTCTTC. Amino acid sequence: CASTTAYNEQFF.

This clonotype has more than one count but fewer than ten. The genes are TRBV20-1 and TRBJ2-1; 10 bases line up with TRBD2. The CDR3 is made up of 17 amino acids. Germline V gene sequence: CDR1 DFQATT, CDR2 SNEGSKA (reference sequence). The junction had 7 bases not matched to a gene; V was cut back by 0 bases and J by 2 bases. The CDR3 is CSARDNSGRVPYNEQFF. CDR3 coding DNA: TGCAGTGCTAGAGATAACAGCGGGAGGGTGCCCTACAATGAGCAGTTCTTC.

This clonotype was observed a handful of times. The chain carries TRBV12-3 or TRBV12-4 and TRBJ2-7, with 10 positions matching TRBD2. The V segment lost 3 bases and the J segment 5 bases; nucleotides outside the gene matches: 7. The CDR3 length is 15 residues. The CDR3 DNA sequence: TGTGCCAGCAGTTTCGCGCTAGCGGGAGTTGACGAGCAGTACTTC. It codes for CASSFALAGVDEQYF.

By proportion, this clonotype is medium-sized. The rearrangement joins TRBV20-1 to TRBJ1-4, with 9 bases fitting TRBD1. From germline, CDR1 is DFQATT and CDR2 SNEGSKA (reference sequence). Trimming cost V 5 bases and J 8 bases; bases outside gene matches: 6. This CDR3 is 13 amino acids long. The CDR3 sequence is CSARDRVVEKLFF. Written as DNA, the CDR3 is TGCAGTGCTCGGGACAGGGTGGTGGAAAAACTGTTTTTT.